The T cell receptor beta chain under discussion was sequenced for a study of PD-1 blockade in classical Hodgkin lymphoma (dated by TCRdb to 2020 to 2021). Background for the entire study: Nivolumab dosing was 3 mg/kg intravenously every 2 weeks, continuing until either disease progression or unacceptable toxicity. A peripheral blood immune signature of response to PD-1 blockade in classical Hodgkin lymphoma was defined using TCR beta sequencing and CyTOF.

The Qiagen DNeasy kit was used to extract genomic DNA from unsorted PBMCs and from the negatively selected CD4+ and CD8+ fractions. TCR beta CDR3 regions were amplified by immunoSEQ multiplex PCR using primers annealing to V and J segments. A synthetic immune receptor repertoire was used to minimize amplification bias, and remaining bias was computationally removed after sequencing. As for how the authors treated the data: Custom Python scripts were used to quantify repertoire diversity as the Shannon entropy index. Unsorted, CD4+ and CD8+ repertoires were analyzed separately, except for combined analyses in which CD4+ and CD8+ sequences were merged in silico. A clone counted as expanded when the clone's frequency after treatment rose at least 2-fold relative to C1D1, and clones undetected at baseline were given a pseudocount of 0.5. Clones with 0 or 1 copy at C1D1 were defined as singleton clones, while clones with 2 or more copies were defined as non-singleton clones. Clones expanded in unsorted samples were assigned a CD4+, CD8+ or unknown annotation through matching of protein sequences in sorted samples from the same patient. Wilcoxon tests were applied to paired samples to test diversity changes from C1D1 to C4D1. The source is immuneACCESS, and TCRdb retained only in-frame sequences with V and J called. Part of the clones is not carried over; for the studies checked, unresolved V genes explain less than half of this, and the remainder is unexplained. Clone size and V and J calls were adopted from that table, with D and trimming inferred from the DNA. Here the sample has around 45,000 clones; over 55% occur a single time. The ten largest account for over 2.5% of the sample.

Concerning this clone itself: Its antigen has not been determined. No base quality values were provided; no much bigger clone lies one nucleotide off.

What the research found in general, with its limitations: Newly diagnosed patients were reported to have lower baseline TCR diversity than healthy donors, and relapsed/refractory patients were reported to have lower baseline TCR diversity still. Trial patients achieving complete response had baseline diversity similar to newly diagnosed patients, whereas partial responders and progressors had significantly lower diversity. Patients starting nivolumab less than 1 year after ASCT had lower diversity and were excluded from later analyses to avoid confounding by immune reconstitution. Only a single clinical trial cohort was studied, and what caused the repertoire differences, possibly disease activity or prior therapy, remained undefined. A significant rise by C4D1 was seen in CD4+ but not CD8+ TCR diversity (p=0.0027 vs p=0.16), with the rise being most apparent in complete responders (p=0.02).

Compared with germline, V lacks 3 bases and J lacks 6 bases; bases without a gene match: 7. Looking up the germline V gene yields CDR1 SGHTA and CDR2 FQGNSA. The CDR3, cysteine through phenylalanine, is 15 amino acids long. Kept here is only the CDR3 DNA, which spans 45 bases and is read in frame from base 1. This sample's time point label indicates: cycle 1 day 1 (C1D1), immediately before nivolumab initiation. Every trial patient had relapsed after autologous stem cell transplantation, and cohorts A, B and C differed in prior brentuximab vedotin exposure. The trial cohort was composed of about 58 patients with relapsed/refractory classical Hodgkin lymphoma, for whom complete response, partial response or progressive disease was recorded as best overall response. Single-agent nivolumab was administered to trial patients in the multi-cohort phase II CheckMate 205 trial. An independent review committee assessed best overall response using the 2007 International Working Group response criteria. Trial PBMCs were collected just before the start of nivolumab (C1D1) and during therapy at cycle 2 day 1 and cycle 4 day 1. After peripheral blood was drawn into 8 mL Vacutainer Cell Preparation Tubes, PBMCs were isolated by centrifugation and then cryopreserved.

The rearrangement joined TRBV7-2 to TRBJ1-5, with 8 bases aligning to TRBD1. This receptor was identified in a human donor with classical Hodgkin lymphoma. The sequenced sample was peripheral blood mononuclear cells (PBMCs), obtained at baseline. The CDR3 has the sequence CASSFGQGQGQPQHF. The bases are TGTGCCAGCAGCTTCGGACAGGGCCAAGGTCAGCCCCAGCATTTT.